Each of the 21 T cell receptor beta chains below was sequenced from the same sample in a study of yellow fever vaccine responses in identical twins. TCRdb ran MiXCR on the RT-PCR reads and lists one entry per CDR3 protein. The sample lists some 35,000 distinct CDR3 sequences, almost 60% occurring once. The source was T cells from blood (PBMCs), unsorted or a sorted subset (not recorded which), collected before or after yellow fever vaccination (not recorded which). The origin of the receptors is a woman younger than 30 who received the yellow fever vaccine.

The CDR3 sequence: CASSGDGNFLQETQYF. In DNA, the CDR3 is TGTGCCAGCAGTGGGGACGGCAACTTTCTCCAAGAGACCCAGTACTTC. J is TRBJ2-5 and V is TRBV2; D is tentatively TRBD1 or TRBD2 (5 bases each). This CDR3 has 16 residues. V was trimmed by 4 bases and J by 1 base, leaving 16 bases between them. Germline V gives CDR1 SNHLY, CDR2 FYNNEI.

The chain carries TRBV7-6 and TRBJ2-3, with TRBD1 identical over 9 bases. The V gene's germline CDR1 is SGHVS and CDR2 FNYEAQ. V shed 5 bases and J 4 bases; nucleotides not matched to a gene: 7. The CDR3 has 15 amino acids. DNA of the CDR3: TGTGCCAGCAGCCAGGGACAGGGAGTTGCAGATACGCAGTATTTT. It yields the protein CASSQGQGVADTQYF.

J is TRBJ1-6 and V is TRBV18; a possible D gene is TRBD1 (6 bases). With 3 bases removed from V and 9 bases from J, the gap between germline ends came to 9 bases. Germline loops: CDR1 KGHSH, CDR2 LQKENI. The CDR3 consists of 13 residues. CDR3 in DNA: TGTGCCAGCTCACCTACAGGGCTTTCACCCCTCCACTTT. It is translated as CASSPTGLSPLHF.

V is TRBV15 and J is TRBJ1-2; 7 bases map to TRBD1. After removal of 2 bases from V and 7 bases from J, the junction contained 10 bases not matched to a gene. The V gene's germline CDR1 is LNHNV and CDR2 YYDKDF (reference sequence). The CDR3 has 15 amino acids. CDR3 DNA: TGTGCCACCAGCAGACGTTTCGGGACAGACGGTGGCTACACCTTC. It specifies CATSRRFGTDGGYTF.

The chain recombines TRBV7-3 with TRBJ2-7; the match to TRBD1 covers 9 bases. With 1 base clipped from V and 6 bases from J, the junction kept 1 base outside the gene matches. CDR1 and CDR2 (germline): SGHTA, FQGTGA. There are 13 residues in the CDR3. CDR3 DNA: TGTGCCAGCAGCTTAAGGACAGGGGTCGAGCAGTACTTC. Its protein is CASSLRTGVEQYF.

The rearrangement links TRBV15 to TRBJ2-7; no reliable D call. Between the trimmed V and J ends, which lost 0 bases and 1 base, there was a span of 13 bases. The CDR3 length is 16 residues. CDR1 and CDR2 from the germline V gene are LNHNV and YYDKDF (reference sequence). CDR3 sequence reads: CATSRDKNFLSYEQYF. The CDR3 DNA follows: TGTGCCACCAGCAGAGATAAAAACTTCCTATCCTACGAGCAGTACTTC.

The chain combines TRBV10-1 with TRBJ2-1, with 7 bases identical to TRBD2. CDR3 length equals 13 residues. Germline V gene data show CDR1 as WNHNN and CDR2 as SYGVQD (reference sequence). J was trimmed by 4 bases and V by 5 bases; bases with no gene match: 2. CDR3 in amino acids: CASSRTRYNEQFF. CDR3 bases: TGCGCCAGCAGTAGGACTAGATACAATGAGCAGTTCTTC.

The CDR3 DNA is TGCAGCGTGACTAGCGGGAGGGCGGCAGATACGCAGTATTTT. Encoded protein: CSVTSGRAADTQYF. The chain couples TRBV29-1 to TRBJ2-3, with TRBD2 matching 14 bases. V trimming: 6 bases; J trimming: 4 bases; junction bases outside the gene matches: 3. The CDR3 covers 14 residues. CDR1 and CDR2 from the germline V gene are SQVTM and ANQGSEA.

The chain combines TRBV2 with TRBJ1-1, with D hard to call. CDR1 and CDR2 from the germline V gene are SNHLY and FYNNEI. This CDR3 region has 11 residues. With 2 bases removed from V and 13 bases from J, the gap between germline ends came to 11 bases. The CDR3 loop reads CASSEWARDFF. In nucleotides, the CDR3 is TGTGCCAGCAGTGAATGGGCTCGGGATTTCTTT.

This sequence joins TRBV18 and TRBJ1-2; 7 bases map to TRBD1. The CDR3 runs 15 residues. Germline V gene data show CDR1 as KGHSH and CDR2 as LQKENI. Trimming cost V 6 bases and J 6 bases; bases outside gene matches: 13. CDR3 loop: CASSDNRGVEDGYTF. The DNA for the CDR3 is TGTGCCAGCTCGGACAACAGGGGAGTTGAAGATGGCTACACCTTC.

The chain uses TRBV2 and TRBJ2-7, with 9 bases matching TRBD1. Germline CDR1 SNHLY, CDR2 FYNNEI. V lost 10 bases, J lost 2 bases, and 6 bases stayed unmatched. This CDR3 comprises 13 residues. In nucleotides, the CDR3 is TGTGCCACTTCGACAGGGGGTCCCTACGAGCAGTACTTC. Protein product: CATSTGGPYEQYF. Full variable domain (outside the CDR3, taken from reference TRBV2 and TRBJ2-7): EPEVTQTPSHQVTQMGQEVILRCVPISNHLYFYWYRQILGQKVEFLVSFYNNEISEKSEIFDDQFSVERPDGSNFTLKIRSTKLEDSAMYFCATSTGGPYEQYFGPGTRLTVT.

This chain joins TRBV6-5 and TRBJ1-2; D gene uncertain. The CDR3 loop spans 13 amino acids. The V gene's germline CDR1 is MNHEY and CDR2 SVGAGI. Trimming shortened V by 3 bases and J by 4 bases, and 9 bases separated the two germline ends. In nucleotides, the CDR3 is TGTGCCAGCAGTTATCAGGATTCCTATGGCTACACCTTC. It yields the protein CASSYQDSYGYTF.

The rearrangement links TRBV2 to TRBJ2-1; D unresolved. V shed 1 base and J shed 7 bases, with 14 bases lying between them. CDR3 size: 15 residues. Looked up from germline, CDR1 is SNHLY and CDR2 is FYNNEI. CDR3 in amino acids: CASSEGVLVRNEQFF. In DNA, the CDR3 is TGTGCCAGCAGTGAAGGGGTATTGGTACGGAATGAGCAGTTCTTC.

The rearrangement uses TRBV11-1 and TRBJ1-2, with 8 bases matching TRBD1. The CDR3 sequence is 14 residues long. Germline V lookup: CDR1 SGHAT, CDR2 FQDESV (reference sequence). Trimming took 1 base from V and 2 from J; bases not matched to a gene: 0. The CDR3 protein is CASSLGTGNYGYTF. CDR3 in DNA: TGTGCCAGCAGCTTAGGGACAGGGAACTATGGCTACACCTTC. Full variable domain (rest looked up from reference TRBV11-1 and TRBJ1-2): EAEVAQSPRYKITEKSQAVAFWCDPISGHATLYWYRQILGQGPELLVQFQDESVVDDSQLPKDRFSAERLKGVDSTLKIQPAELGDSAMYLCASSLGTGNYGYTFGSGTRLTVV.

This rearrangement joins TRBV11-3 to TRBJ2-3; 7 nucleotides agree with TRBD2. Germline loops: CDR1 SGHNT, CDR2 YENEEA. V gave up 4 bases and J gave up 2 bases; unmatched junction bases: 9. The CDR3 contains 16 residues. CDR3 nucleotide sequence: TGTGCCAGCAGCTATCGACTAGCAGAATCCACAGATACGCAGTATTTT. It is translated as CASSYRLAESTDTQYF.

The rearrangement links TRBV11-2 to TRBJ2-1, with 14 bases matching TRBD2. With V trimmed by 0 bases and J by 9 bases, 4 bases remained unmatched. From germline, CDR1 is SGHAT and CDR2 FQNNGV. The CDR3 length is 16 residues. Here the CDR3 DNA reads TGTGCCAGCAGCTTAGATGCGACTAGCGGGAGGGGTGAGCAGTTCTTC. It codes for CASSLDATSGRGEQFF.

V usage is TRBV12-3 or TRBV12-4 and J usage is TRBJ2-1; a possible D gene is TRBD1 (6 bases). CDR3 size: 13 residues. Trimming removed 6 bases at V and 6 bases at J, with 12 bases between. This CDR3 reads CASSPTGFNEQFF. CDR3 nucleotides: TGTGCCAGCAGCCCTACAGGGTTCAATGAGCAGTTCTTC.

The J gene is TRBJ2-7, the V gene TRBV4-1, with TRBD1 matching over 8 bases. In germline, CDR1 is MGHRA, CDR2 YSYEKL. There are 15 residues in the CDR3. The ends lost 0 bases at V and 3 bases at J; junction bases unmatched: 4. CDR3 bases: TGCGCCAGCAGCCAAGACGGGACAGGCGGCTACGAGCAGTACTTC. Amino acid sequence: CASSQDGTGGYEQYF.

This clonotype is judged medium-sized. The J gene is TRBJ2-3, the V gene TRBV19; D is undetermined. Germline V gene data show CDR1 as LNHDA and CDR2 as SQIVND (reference sequence). The CDR3 runs to 14 residues. The V gene lost 6 bases and the J gene lost 5 bases, with 15 bases spanning the gap. CDR3 bases: TGTGCCAGTAGAACCGGACCGGAAAAAGATACGCAGTATTTT. This sequence encodes CASRTGPEKDTQYF.

This clonotype was counted a few times. The V gene is TRBV3-1, the J gene TRBJ1-1; 10 nucleotides match TRBD1. J lost 11 bases, V lost 3 bases, and 15 bases had no gene match. Per germline, CDR1 LGHDT and CDR2 YNNKEL (reference sequence). The CDR3 is 16 amino acids. This CDR3 is CASSQASTPGQGYAFF. The DNA for the CDR3 is TGTGCCAGCAGCCAGGCCTCCACCCCGGGACAGGGGTACGCTTTCTTT.

The chain has TRBV18 and TRBJ2-5, with D unclear. V lost 6 bases and J lost 2, with 10 bases in between. Looked up from germline, CDR1 is KGHSH and CDR2 is LQKENI. The CDR3 has 13 amino acids. The CDR3 region has the DNA TGTGCCAGCTCGACAACCCCACAAGAGACCCAGTACTTC. Translation: CASSTTPQETQYF.